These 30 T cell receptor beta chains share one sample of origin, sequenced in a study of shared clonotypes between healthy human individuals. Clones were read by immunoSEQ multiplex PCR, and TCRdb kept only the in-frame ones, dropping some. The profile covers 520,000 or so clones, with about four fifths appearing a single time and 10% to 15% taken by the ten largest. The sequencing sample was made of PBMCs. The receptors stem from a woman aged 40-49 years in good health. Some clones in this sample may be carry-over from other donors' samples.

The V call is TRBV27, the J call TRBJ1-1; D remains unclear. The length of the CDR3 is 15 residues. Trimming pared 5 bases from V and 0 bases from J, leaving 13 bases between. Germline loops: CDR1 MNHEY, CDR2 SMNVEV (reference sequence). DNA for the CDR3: TGTGCCAGCAGTCTATACGACGGGGTGAACACTGAAGCTTTCTTT. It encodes CASSLYDGVNTEAFF.

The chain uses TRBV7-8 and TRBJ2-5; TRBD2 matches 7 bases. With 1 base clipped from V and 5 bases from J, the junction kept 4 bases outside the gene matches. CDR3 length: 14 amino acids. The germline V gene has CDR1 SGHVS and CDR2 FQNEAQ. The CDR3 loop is CASSLGGRGETQYF. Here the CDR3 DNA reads TGTGCCAGCAGCTTAGGCGGGAGAGGGGAGACCCAGTACTTC.

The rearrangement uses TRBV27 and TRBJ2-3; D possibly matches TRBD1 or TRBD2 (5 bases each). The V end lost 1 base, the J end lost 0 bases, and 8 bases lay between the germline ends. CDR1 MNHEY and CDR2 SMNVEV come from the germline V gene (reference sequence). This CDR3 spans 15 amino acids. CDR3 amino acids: CASSLYGGSTDTQYF. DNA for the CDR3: TGTGCCAGCAGTTTATATGGGGGAAGCACAGATACGCAGTATTTT.

This chain's CDR3 is CASSPGGEKLFF. The CDR3 nucleotides are TGTGCCAGCAGCCCTGGGGGGGAAAAACTGTTTTTT. V gene TRBV6-5 combines with J gene TRBJ1-4, with D maybe TRBD1 (5 bases). The CDR3 runs 12 residues. Germline assignment: CDR1 MNHEY and CDR2 SVGAGI. Deletions cut 6 bases from V and 8 bases from J, with 10 bases between.

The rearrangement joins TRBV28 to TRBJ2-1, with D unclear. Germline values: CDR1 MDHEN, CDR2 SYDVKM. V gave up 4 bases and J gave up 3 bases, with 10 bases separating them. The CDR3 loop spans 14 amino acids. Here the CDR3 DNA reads TGTGCCAGCAGTTCGGCGGACCACTACAATGAGCAGTTCTTC. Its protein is CASSSADHYNEQFF.

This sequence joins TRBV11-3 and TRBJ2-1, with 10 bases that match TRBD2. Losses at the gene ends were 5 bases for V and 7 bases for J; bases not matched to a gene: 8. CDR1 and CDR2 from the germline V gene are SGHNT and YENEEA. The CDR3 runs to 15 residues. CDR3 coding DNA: TGTGCCAGCAGCGCGGGACTAGCGTACGGTAATGAGCAGTTCTTC. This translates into CASSAGLAYGNEQFF.

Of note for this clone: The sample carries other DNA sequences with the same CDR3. For the CDR3, the DNA is TGCAGCGTTGAAGATGATCGGGGAGGCTACGAGCAGTACTTC. Protein product: CSVEDDRGGYEQYF. V gene TRBV29-1 combines with J gene TRBJ2-7; perhaps TRBD2 as D (6 bases). Between the trimmed V and J ends, which lost 0 bases and 3 bases, there was a span of 12 bases. CDR3 length: 14 amino acids. Germline loops: CDR1 SQVTM, CDR2 ANQGSEA.

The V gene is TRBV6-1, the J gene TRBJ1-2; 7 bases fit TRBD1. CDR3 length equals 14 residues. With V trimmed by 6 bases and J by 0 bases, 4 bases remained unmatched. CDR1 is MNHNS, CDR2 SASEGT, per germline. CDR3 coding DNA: TGTGCCAGCAGAAGGGACAGTACTAACTATGGCTACACCTTC. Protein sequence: CASRRDSTNYGYTF.

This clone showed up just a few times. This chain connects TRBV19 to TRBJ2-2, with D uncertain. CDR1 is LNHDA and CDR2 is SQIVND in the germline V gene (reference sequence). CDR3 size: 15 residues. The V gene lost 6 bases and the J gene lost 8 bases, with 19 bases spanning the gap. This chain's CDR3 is CASRPVGLGLGELFF. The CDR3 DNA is TGTGCCAGTAGACCGGTCGGGTTGGGTTTGGGGGAGCTGTTTTTT.

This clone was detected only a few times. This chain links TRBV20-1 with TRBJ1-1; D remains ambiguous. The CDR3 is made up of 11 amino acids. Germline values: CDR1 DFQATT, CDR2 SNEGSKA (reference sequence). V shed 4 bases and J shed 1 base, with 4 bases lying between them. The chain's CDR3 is CSANGNTEAFF. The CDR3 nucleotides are TGCAGTGCTAACGGGAACACTGAAGCTTTCTTT.

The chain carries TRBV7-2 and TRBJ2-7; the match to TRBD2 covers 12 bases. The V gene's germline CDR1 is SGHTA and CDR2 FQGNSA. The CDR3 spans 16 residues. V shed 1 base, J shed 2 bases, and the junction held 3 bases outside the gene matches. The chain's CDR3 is CASSLEGLAGTYEQYF. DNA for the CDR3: TGTGCCAGCAGCTTAGAGGGACTAGCGGGTACCTACGAGCAGTACTTC.

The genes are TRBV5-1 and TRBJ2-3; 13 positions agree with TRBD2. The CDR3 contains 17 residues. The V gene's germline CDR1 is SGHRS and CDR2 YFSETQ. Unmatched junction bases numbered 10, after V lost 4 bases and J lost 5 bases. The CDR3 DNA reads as TGCGCCAGCAGCATCGGGACTAGCGGGATTGGTGGAGATACGCAGTATTTT. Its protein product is CASSIGTSGIGGDTQYF.

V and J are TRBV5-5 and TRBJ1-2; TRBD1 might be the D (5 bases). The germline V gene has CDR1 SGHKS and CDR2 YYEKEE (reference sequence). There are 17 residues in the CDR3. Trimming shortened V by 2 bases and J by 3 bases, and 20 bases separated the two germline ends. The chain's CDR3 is CASSLGIRGDRYYGYTF. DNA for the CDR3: TGTGCCAGCAGCTTAGGGATACGGGGCGATAGGTACTATGGCTACACCTTC.

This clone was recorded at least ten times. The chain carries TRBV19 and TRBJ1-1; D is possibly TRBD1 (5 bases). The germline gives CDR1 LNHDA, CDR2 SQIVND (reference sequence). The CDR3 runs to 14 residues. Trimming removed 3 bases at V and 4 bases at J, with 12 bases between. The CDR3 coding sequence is TGTGCCAGTAGTATTTCAAGGGGTGCCACTGAAGCTTTCTTT. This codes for CASSISRGATEAFF.

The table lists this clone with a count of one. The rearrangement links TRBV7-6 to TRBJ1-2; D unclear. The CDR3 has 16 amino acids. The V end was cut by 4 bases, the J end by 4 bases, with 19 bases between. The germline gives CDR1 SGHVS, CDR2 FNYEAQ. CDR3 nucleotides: TGTGCCAGCAGCTCTACCTTAACGAGTGGGAGCTATGGCTACACCTTC. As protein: CASSSTLTSGSYGYTF.

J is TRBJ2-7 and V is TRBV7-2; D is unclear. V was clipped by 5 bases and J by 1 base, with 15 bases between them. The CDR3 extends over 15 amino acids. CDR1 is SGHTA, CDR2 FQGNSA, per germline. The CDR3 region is CASSVEWFGSYEQYF. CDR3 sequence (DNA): TGTGCCAGCAGCGTAGAGTGGTTTGGTTCCTACGAGCAGTACTTC.

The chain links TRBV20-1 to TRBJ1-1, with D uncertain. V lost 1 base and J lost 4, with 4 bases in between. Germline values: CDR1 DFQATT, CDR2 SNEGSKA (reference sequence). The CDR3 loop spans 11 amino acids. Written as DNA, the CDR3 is TGCAGTGCTAGAGTCAGCACTGAAGCTTTCTTT. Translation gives CSARVSTEAFF.

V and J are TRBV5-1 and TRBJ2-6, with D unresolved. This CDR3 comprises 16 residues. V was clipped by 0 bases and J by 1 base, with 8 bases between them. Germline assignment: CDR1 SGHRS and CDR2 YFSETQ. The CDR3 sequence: CASSLAGTSGANVLTF. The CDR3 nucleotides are TGCGCCAGCAGCTTGGCGGGTACGTCTGGGGCCAACGTCCTGACTTTC. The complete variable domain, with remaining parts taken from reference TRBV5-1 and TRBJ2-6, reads KAGVTQTPRYLIKTRGQQVTLSCSPISGHRSVSWYQQTPGQGLQFLFEYFSETQRNKGNFPGRFSGRQFSNSRSEMNVSTLELGDSALYLCASSLAGTSGANVLTFGAGSRLTVL.

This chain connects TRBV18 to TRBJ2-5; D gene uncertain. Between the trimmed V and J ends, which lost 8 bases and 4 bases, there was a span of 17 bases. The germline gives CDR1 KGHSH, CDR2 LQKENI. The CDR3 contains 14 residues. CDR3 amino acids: CASTERNLGETQYF. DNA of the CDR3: TGTGCCAGCACAGAGAGGAATTTGGGAGAGACCCAGTACTTC.

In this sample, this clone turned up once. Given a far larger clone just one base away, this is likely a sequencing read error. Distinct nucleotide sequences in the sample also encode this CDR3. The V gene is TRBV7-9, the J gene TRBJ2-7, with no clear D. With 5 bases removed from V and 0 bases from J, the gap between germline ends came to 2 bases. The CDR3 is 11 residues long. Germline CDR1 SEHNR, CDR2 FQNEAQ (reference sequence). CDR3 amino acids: CASSDSYEQYF. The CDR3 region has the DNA TGTGCCAGCAGCGACTCCTACGAGCAGTACTTC.

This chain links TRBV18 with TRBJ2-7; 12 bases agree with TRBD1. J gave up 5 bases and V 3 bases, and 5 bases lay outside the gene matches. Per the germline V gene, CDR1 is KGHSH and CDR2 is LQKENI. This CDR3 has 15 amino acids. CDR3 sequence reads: CASSPSGTGGHEQYF. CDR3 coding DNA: TGTGCCAGCTCACCCTCCGGGACAGGGGGCCACGAGCAGTACTTC. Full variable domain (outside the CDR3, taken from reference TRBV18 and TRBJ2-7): NAGVMQNPRHLVRRRGQEARLRCSPMKGHSHVYWYRQLPEEGLKFMVYLQKENIIDESGMPKERFSAEFPKEGPSILRIQQVVRGDSAAYFCASSPSGTGGHEQYFGPGTRLTVT.

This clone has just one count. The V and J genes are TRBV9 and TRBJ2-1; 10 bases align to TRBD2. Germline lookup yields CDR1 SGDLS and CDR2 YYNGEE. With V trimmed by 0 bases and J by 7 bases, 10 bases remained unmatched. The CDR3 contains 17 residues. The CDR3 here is CASSVAPASGSINEQFF. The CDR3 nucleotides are TGTGCCAGCAGCGTAGCTCCGGCTAGCGGGAGTATAAATGAGCAGTTCTTC.

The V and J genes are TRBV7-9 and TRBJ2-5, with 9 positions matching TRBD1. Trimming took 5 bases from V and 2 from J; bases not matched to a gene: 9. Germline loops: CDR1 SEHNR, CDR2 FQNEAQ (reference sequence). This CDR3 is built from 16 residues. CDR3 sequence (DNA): TGTGCCAGCAGCAGTGGGGGACAGGGAACTCAAGAGACCCAGTACTTC. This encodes CASSSGGQGTQETQYF.

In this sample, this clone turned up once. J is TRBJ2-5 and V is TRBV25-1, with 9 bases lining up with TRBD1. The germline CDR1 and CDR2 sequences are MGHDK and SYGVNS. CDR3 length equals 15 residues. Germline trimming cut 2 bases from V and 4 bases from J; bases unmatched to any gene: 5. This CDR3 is CASSEGGQGRETQYF. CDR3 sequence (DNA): TGTGCCAGCAGTGAAGGAGGACAGGGGAGAGAGACCCAGTACTTC.

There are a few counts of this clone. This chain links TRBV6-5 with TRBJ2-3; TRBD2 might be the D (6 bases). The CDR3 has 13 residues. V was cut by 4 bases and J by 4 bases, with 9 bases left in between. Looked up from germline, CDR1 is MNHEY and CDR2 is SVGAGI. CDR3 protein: CASSSPGADTQYF. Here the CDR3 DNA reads TGTGCCAGCAGTTCCCCGGGAGCAGATACGCAGTATTTT.

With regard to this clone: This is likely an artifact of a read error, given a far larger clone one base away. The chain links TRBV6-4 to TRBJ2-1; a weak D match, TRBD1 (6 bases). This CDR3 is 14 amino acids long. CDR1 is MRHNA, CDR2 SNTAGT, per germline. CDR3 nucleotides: TGTGCCAGCAGTGACGGCTACGAGGGGGATGAGCAGCTCTTC. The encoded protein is CASSDGYEGDEQLF.

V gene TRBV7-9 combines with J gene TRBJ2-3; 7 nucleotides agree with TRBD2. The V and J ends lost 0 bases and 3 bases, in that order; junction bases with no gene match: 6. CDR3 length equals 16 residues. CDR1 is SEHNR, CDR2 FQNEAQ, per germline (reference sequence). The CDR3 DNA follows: TGTGCCAGCAGCTTAGCCCGAGCGGGAAGGACAGATACGCAGTATTTT. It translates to CASSLARAGRTDTQYF.

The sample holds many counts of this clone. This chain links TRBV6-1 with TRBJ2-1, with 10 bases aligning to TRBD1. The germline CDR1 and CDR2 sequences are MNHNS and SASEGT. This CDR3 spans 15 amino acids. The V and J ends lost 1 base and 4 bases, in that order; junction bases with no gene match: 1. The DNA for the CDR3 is TGTGCCAGCAGTGAAGAGGGACAGGGGTACAATGAGCAGTTCTTC. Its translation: CASSEEGQGYNEQFF.

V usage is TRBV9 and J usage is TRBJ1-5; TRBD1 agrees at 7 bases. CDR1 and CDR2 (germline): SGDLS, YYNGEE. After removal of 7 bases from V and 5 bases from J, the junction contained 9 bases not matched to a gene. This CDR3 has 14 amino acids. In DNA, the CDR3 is TGTGCCAGCGGAGAGGGGGCCCCCTATCAGCCCCAGCATTTT. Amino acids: CASGEGAPYQPQHF.

CDR3 DNA sequence: TGTGCCAGCAGCTTAACGGGACAGAACACCGGGGAGCTGTTTTTT. It is translated as CASSLTGQNTGELFF. The V call is TRBV7-3, the J call TRBJ2-2; a weak D match, TRBD1 (6 bases). CDR1 is SGHTA, CDR2 FQGTGA, per germline. The CDR3 has 15 residues. The V end was cut by 0 bases, the J end by 1 base, with 6 bases between.